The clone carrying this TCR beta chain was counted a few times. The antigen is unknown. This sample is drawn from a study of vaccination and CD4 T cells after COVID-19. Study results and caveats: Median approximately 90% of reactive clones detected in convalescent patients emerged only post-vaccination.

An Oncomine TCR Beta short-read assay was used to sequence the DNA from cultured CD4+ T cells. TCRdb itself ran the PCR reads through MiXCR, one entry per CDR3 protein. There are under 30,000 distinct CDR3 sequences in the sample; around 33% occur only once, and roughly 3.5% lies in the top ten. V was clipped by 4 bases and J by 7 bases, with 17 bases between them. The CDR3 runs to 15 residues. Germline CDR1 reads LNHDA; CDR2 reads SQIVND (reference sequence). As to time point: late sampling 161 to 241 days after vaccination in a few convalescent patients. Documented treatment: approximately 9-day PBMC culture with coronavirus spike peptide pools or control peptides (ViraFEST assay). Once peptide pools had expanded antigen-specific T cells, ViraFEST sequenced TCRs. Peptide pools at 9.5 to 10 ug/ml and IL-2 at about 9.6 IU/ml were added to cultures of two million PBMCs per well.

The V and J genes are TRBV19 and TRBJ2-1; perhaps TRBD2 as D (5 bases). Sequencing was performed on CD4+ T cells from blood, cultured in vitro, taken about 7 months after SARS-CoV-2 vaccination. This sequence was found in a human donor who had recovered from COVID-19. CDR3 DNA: TGTGCCAGTAGTAGAGGGCAGAGCATTACTAATGAGCAGTTCTTC. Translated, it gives CASSRGQSITNEQFF.